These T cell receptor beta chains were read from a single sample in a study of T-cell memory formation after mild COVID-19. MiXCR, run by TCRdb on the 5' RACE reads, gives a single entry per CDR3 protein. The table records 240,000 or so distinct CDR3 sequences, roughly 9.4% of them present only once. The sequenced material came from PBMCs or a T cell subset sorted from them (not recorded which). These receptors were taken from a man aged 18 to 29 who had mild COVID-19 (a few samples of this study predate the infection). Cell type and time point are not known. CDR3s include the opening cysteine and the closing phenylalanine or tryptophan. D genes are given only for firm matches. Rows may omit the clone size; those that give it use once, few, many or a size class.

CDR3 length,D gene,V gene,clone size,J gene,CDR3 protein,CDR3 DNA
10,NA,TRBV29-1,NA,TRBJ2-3,CSVRTDTQYF,TGCAGCGTTCGGACCGATACGCAGTATTTT
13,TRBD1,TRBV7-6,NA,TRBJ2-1,CASSLDRYNEQFF,TGTGCCAGCAGCCTGGACAGGTACAATGAGCAGTTCTTC
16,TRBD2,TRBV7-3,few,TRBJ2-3,CASSLGGGGASDTQYF,TGTGCCAGCAGCTTAGGTGGCGGGGGGGCCTCAGATACGCAGTATTTT
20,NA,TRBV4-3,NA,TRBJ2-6,CASSQDSPGTYSSGANVLTF,TGCGCCAGCAGCCAAGATTCGCCAGGGACCTATAGCTCTGGGGCCAACGTCCTGACTTTC
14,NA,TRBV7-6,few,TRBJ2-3,CASSLGLRADTQYF,TGTGCCAGCAGCTTAGGGCTGAGGGCAGATACGCAGTATTTT
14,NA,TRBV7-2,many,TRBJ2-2,CASSSRTGTGELFF,TGTGCCAGCAGCTCTAGGACGGGAACCGGGGAGCTGTTTTTT
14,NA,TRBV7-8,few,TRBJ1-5,CASSPRGGGQPQHF,TGTGCCAGCAGCCCGAGGGGGGGGGGCCAGCCCCAGCATTTT
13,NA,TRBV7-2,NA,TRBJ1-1,CASSLEQATKAFF,TGTGCCAGCAGCTTAGAACAGGCCACAAAAGCTTTCTTT
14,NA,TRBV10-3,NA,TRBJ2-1,CAISGRGGTGEQFF,TGTGCCATCAGTGGCCGGGGCGGGACTGGGGAGCAGTTCTTC
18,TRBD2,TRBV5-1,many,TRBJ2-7,CASSKRSGLAGATYEQYF,TGCGCCAGCAGCAAGCGTTCGGGACTAGCGGGGGCGACCTACGAGCAGTACTTC
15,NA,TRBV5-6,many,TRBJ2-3,CASSFDRRGTDTQYF,TGTGCCAGCAGCTTCGACAGGCGGGGGACAGATACGCAGTATTTT
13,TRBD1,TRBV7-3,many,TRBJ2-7,CASSWDRGYEQYF,TGTGCCAGCAGCTGGGACAGGGGTTACGAGCAGTACTTC
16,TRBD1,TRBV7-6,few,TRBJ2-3,CASRPKIRTGEDTQYF,TGTGCCAGCAGACCCAAGATACGGACAGGGGAAGATACGCAGTATTTT
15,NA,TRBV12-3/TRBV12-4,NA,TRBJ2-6,CASIPGFSGANVLTF,TGTGCCAGCATCCCTGGGTTCTCTGGGGCCAACGTCCTGACTTTC
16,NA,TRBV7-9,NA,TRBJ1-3,CASSLYEVQPGNTIYF,TGTGCCAGCAGCTTATATGAAGTGCAGCCTGGAAACACCATATATTTT
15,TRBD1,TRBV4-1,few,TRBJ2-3,CASSQGDRITDTQYF,TGCGCCAGCAGCCAAGGGGACAGGATCACAGATACGCAGTATTTT
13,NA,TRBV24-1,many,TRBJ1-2,CATSDGTGYGYTF,TGTGCCACCAGTGACGGTACAGGCTATGGCTACACCTTC
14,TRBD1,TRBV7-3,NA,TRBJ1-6,CASSPQGGHSPLHF,TGTGCCAGCAGTCCACAGGGGGGGCACTCACCCCTCCACTTT
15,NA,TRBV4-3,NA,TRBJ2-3,CASSQVRGVGDTQYF,TGCGCCAGCAGCCAAGTTAGGGGGGTGGGGGATACGCAGTATTTT
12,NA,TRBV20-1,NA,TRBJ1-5,CSAGGGNQPQHF,TGCAGCGCCGGGGGAGGCAATCAGCCCCAGCATTTT
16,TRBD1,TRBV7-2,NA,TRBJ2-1,CASSVTGTGSYNEQFF,TGTGCCAGCAGCGTCACCGGGACAGGGTCCTACAATGAGCAGTTCTTC
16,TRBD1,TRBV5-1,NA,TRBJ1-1,CASSYPPGQGSTEAFF,TGCGCCAGCAGCTACCCACCAGGACAGGGATCCACTGAAGCTTTCTTT
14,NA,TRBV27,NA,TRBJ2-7,CASSFRQGSDEQYF,TGTGCCAGCAGTTTTCGCCAGGGTAGCGACGAGCAGTACTTC
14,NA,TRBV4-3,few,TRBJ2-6,CASSQDPGANVLTF,TGCGCCAGCAGCCAAGACCCTGGGGCCAACGTCCTGACTTTC
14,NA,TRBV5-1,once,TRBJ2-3,CASSPLAGTDTQYF,TGCGCCAGCAGCCCCCTAGCTGGCACAGATACGCAGTATTTT
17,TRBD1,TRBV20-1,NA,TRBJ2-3,CSAPRDRGLVSTDTQYF,TGCAGTGCTCCACGGGACAGGGGGCTCGTGAGCACAGATACGCAGTATTTT